Reported below is one TCR beta chain. MiXCR was run by TCRdb on the 5' RACE reads, yielding one entry per CDR3 protein. The sample shows roughly 520,000 distinct CDR3 sequences, just over 20% of them seen only once. This record belongs to a study of T cells after yellow fever vaccination. Trimming stripped 3 bases from V and 0 bases from J, with 11 bases between. There are 14 residues in the CDR3. Germline CDR1 is DFQATT and CDR2 is SNEGSKA (reference sequence). The chain combines TRBV20-1 with TRBJ1-2; TRBD1 might be the D (6 bases). The receptor's source is a man aged 18 to 29 who received the YFV17D yellow fever vaccine. Here the sequenced sample was PBMCs, taken 21 days after the first yellow fever vaccination. The CDR3: CSARRDTANYGYTF. The CDR3 bases are TGCAGTGCTAGGCGGGACACGGCTAACTATGGCTACACCTTC.